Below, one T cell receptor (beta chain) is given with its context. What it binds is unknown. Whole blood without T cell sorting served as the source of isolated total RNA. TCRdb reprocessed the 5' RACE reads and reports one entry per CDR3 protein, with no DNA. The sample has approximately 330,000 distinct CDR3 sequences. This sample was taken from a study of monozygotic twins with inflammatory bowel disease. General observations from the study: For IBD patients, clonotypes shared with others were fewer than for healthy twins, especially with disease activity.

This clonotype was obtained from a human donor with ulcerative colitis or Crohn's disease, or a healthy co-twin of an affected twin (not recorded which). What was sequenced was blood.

This CDR3 is CATSQTSYNEQFF. The rearrangement links TRBV15 to TRBJ2-1. The CDR3 is 13 residues long. Looked up from germline, CDR1 is LNHNV and CDR2 is YYDKDF (reference sequence).